Many counts were recorded for the clone carrying this TCR beta chain. This CDR3 has 13 amino acids. Between the trimmed V and J ends, which lost 0 bases and 10 bases, there was a span of 10 bases. Per germline, CDR1 MRHNA and CDR2 SNTAGT. The sample comes from a study of T-cell reconstitution after alpha-beta-depleted transplantation in children. TCRbeta library construction was performed incorporating unique molecular identifiers. TCRdb analysed the PCR reads with MiXCR anew, one entry per CDR3 protein. The data hold around 670,000 distinct CDR3 sequences, with around 13% observed a single time. The V call is TRBV6-4, the J call TRBJ2-1; no reliable D call. The starting material was PBMCs, obtained before TCRalphabeta/CD19-depleted stem cell transplant. The receptor comes from a girl aged 2 to 9 with congenital amegakaryocytic thrombocytopenia, due to receive a stem cell transplant. This chain's CDR3 is CASSDSEAREQFF. The CDR3 DNA reads as TGTGCCAGCAGTGACTCGGAAGCGAGGGAGCAGTTCTTC.